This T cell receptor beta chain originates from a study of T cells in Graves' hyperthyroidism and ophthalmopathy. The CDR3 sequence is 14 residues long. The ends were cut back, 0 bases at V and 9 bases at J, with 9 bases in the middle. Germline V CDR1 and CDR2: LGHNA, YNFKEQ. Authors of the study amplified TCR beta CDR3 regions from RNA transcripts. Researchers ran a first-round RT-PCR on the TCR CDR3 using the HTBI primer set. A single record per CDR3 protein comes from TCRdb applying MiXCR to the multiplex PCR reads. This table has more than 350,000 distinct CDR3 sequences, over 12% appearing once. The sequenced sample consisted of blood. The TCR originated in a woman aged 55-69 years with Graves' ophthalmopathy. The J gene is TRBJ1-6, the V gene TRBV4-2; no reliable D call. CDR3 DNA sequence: TGTGCCAGCAGCCAAGATGGGCGTCTTTCACCCCTCCACTTT. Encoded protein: CASSQDGRLSPLHF.